These 30 T cell receptor beta chains were sequenced from one sample in a study of T cells in Graves' hyperthyroidism and ophthalmopathy. There were TCR beta CDR3 regions amplified from RNA transcripts. The primer set for the first-round RT-PCR of the TCR CDR3 was HTBI. TCRdb processed the multiplex PCR reads anew with MiXCR; each CDR3 protein has one entry. The sample carries 400,000 to 500,000 distinct CDR3 sequences, approximately 15% recorded once. Sequencing used blood. Source of these receptors: a woman between 18 and 30 years old with Graves' hyperthyroidism.

This clonotype has more than one count but fewer than ten. The chain uses TRBV5-1 and TRBJ2-5, with a possible D match to TRBD2 (6 bases). This CDR3 comprises 17 residues. Germline V gives CDR1 SGHRS, CDR2 YFSETQ. Trimming stripped 0 bases from V and 5 bases from J, with 20 bases between. This CDR3 reads CASSLDPGAGSWETQYF. CDR3 DNA sequence: TGCGCCAGCAGCTTGGACCCCGGAGCGGGTAGTTGGGAGACCCAGTACTTC.

As to this clonotype: A much larger clonotype is one base distant, so this may be a read error. The gene calls are TRBV9 and TRBJ2-3, with 7 bases matching TRBD2. Unmatched junction bases numbered 13, after V lost 6 bases and J lost 0 bases. Germline CDR1 and CDR2: SGDLS and YYNGEE. The CDR3 is 17 residues long. In DNA form, the CDR3 reads TGTGCCAGCAACGTCGGATCCGGGACTACTAGCACAGATACGCAGTATTTT. Its translation is CASNVGSGTTSTDTQYF.

This clonotype was observed many times. The chain couples TRBV14 to TRBJ2-7; TRBD1 matches at 9 bases. V gave up 3 bases and J gave up 4 bases; unmatched junction bases: 4. Germline CDR1 and CDR2: SGHDN and FVKESK. The CDR3 covers 14 residues. The CDR3 loop reads CASSHGTGRYEQYV. Here the CDR3 DNA reads TGTGCCAGCAGCCATGGGACAGGGAGGTACGAGCAGTACGTC.

In DNA, the CDR3 is TGTGCCAGCAGCCGACGACTAGCGGGAGATGAGCAGTTCTTC. Translating it yields CASSRRLAGDEQFF. The chain has TRBV11-3 and TRBJ2-1; TRBD2 aligns across 12 bases. This CDR3 has 14 residues. V shed 5 bases, J shed 8 bases, and the junction held 4 bases outside the gene matches. The germline V gene has CDR1 SGHNT and CDR2 YENEEA.

V is TRBV27 and J is TRBJ2-1; 10 bases agree with TRBD2. V lost 3 bases to trimming and J lost 9 bases; unmatched junction nucleotides: 11. Per germline, CDR1 MNHEY and CDR2 SMNVEV (reference sequence). The CDR3 sequence is 16 residues long. The CDR3 bases are TGTGCCAGCAGTTTCGTCAGGACTAGCGGAGTTATTGAGCAGTTCTTC. Translated, it gives CASSFVRTSGVIEQFF.

This clonotype has only a few counts. The CDR3 nucleotides read TGCAGCGTTGAATTACTAGCGGTCCCCTACAATGAGCAGTTCTTC. Translating it yields CSVELLAVPYNEQFF. The chain combines TRBV29-1 with TRBJ2-1, with 8 bases identical to TRBD2. The CDR3 totals 15 residues. Trimming took 2 bases from V and 2 from J; bases not matched to a gene: 5. Germline CDR1 SQVTM, CDR2 ANQGSEA.

This clonotype was counted ten times or more. The chain links TRBV6-1 to TRBJ1-1; weak D call: TRBD1 (5 bases). CDR3 length: 15 residues. Germline V gene data show CDR1 as MNHNS and CDR2 as SASEGT. The V gene lost 8 bases and the J gene lost 1 base, with 17 bases spanning the gap. The CDR3 DNA follows: TGTGCCAGCGGTAATCCGGGACGACAGAACACTGAAGCTTTCTTT. Its protein is CASGNPGRQNTEAFF.

The CDR3 is CASSLMGEVPEAFF. In nucleotides, the CDR3 is TGTGCCAGCAGCTTAATGGGGGAAGTTCCTGAAGCTTTCTTT. The chain has TRBV7-8 and TRBJ1-1, with D perhaps matching TRBD1 (5 bases). With 2 bases removed from V and 6 bases from J, the gap between germline ends came to 13 bases. The length of the CDR3 is 14 residues. Germline CDR1 and CDR2: SGHVS and FQNEAQ.

This clonotype was seen more than once but under ten times. The CDR3, as DNA: TGCGCCAGCAGCTTAACTCCGGGACAGGGTTTTTCGGGGGAGCTGTTTTTT. Its translation is CASSLTPGQGFSGELFF. The chain has TRBV5-1 and TRBJ2-2; the match to TRBD1 covers 9 bases. The V segment lost 2 bases and the J segment 8 bases; nucleotides outside the gene matches: 13. This CDR3 is built from 17 residues. The germline V gene encodes CDR1 SGHRS and CDR2 YFSETQ.

There are many counts of this clonotype. The chain combines TRBV7-9 with TRBJ2-3; no reliable D call. This CDR3 is 15 amino acids long. The germline V gene encodes CDR1 SEHNR and CDR2 FQNEAQ (reference sequence). The V end lost 2 bases, the J end lost 2 bases, and 11 bases lay between the germline ends. The CDR3 is CASSLLLGYTDTQYF. The CDR3 region has the DNA TGTGCCAGCAGCTTATTACTGGGCTACACAGATACGCAGTATTTT.

This clonotype was counted between two and nine times. The chain combines TRBV20-1 with TRBJ2-1, with 8 bases matching TRBD1. After removal of 2 bases from V and 3 bases from J, the junction contained 6 bases not matched to a gene. This CDR3 comprises 15 residues. CDR1 and CDR2 (germline): DFQATT, SNEGSKA (reference sequence). In DNA, the CDR3 is TGCAGTGCTAGAACAACAGGGGGATTCTACAATGAGCAGTTCTTC. Its protein product is CSARTTGGFYNEQFF.

At least ten counts were recorded for this clonotype. The chain's CDR3 is CASRRNVDGNQPQHF. In nucleotides, the CDR3 is TGTGCCAGCAGGCGGAACGTGGATGGCAATCAGCCCCAGCATTTT. This sequence joins TRBV12-3 or TRBV12-4 and TRBJ1-5, with D uncertain. V was shortened by 6 bases and J by 2 bases, with 14 bases between the two germline ends. The CDR3 is made up of 15 amino acids.

CDR3 protein: CSARDLAGRDTDTQYF. CDR3 DNA: TGCAGTGCTAGAGACTTAGCGGGAAGGGACACAGATACGCAGTATTTT. The chain combines TRBV20-1 with TRBJ2-3; the match to TRBD2 covers 8 bases. Germline CDR1 DFQATT, CDR2 SNEGSKA (reference sequence). CDR3 length equals 16 residues. V lost 0 bases, J lost 2 bases, and 7 bases stayed unmatched.

This clonotype was seen many times. The chain links TRBV6-1 to TRBJ1-3; D is possibly TRBD1 (5 bases). Germline V gene data show CDR1 as MNHNS and CDR2 as SASEGT. V was trimmed by 5 bases and J by 4 bases, leaving 12 bases between them. The CDR3 spans 14 residues. CDR3 sequence reads: CASSSWDRGNTIYF. Written as DNA, the CDR3 is TGTGCCAGCAGTTCTTGGGACCGGGGAAACACCATATATTTT.

This clonotype was observed at least ten times. The chain has TRBV20-1 and TRBJ1-2; D gene unclear. CDR3 length: 13 amino acids. Germline values: CDR1 DFQATT, CDR2 SNEGSKA (reference sequence). Between the trimmed V and J ends, which lost 1 base and 3 bases, there was a span of 9 bases. CDR3 bases: TGCAGTGCTAGAGTTAAGGGCTACTATGGCTACACCTTC. Amino acids: CSARVKGYYGYTF.

In its sample, this clonotype was seen many times. This chain connects TRBV11-3 to TRBJ2-1; D may match TRBD1 or TRBD2 (5 bases each). The V gene's germline CDR1 is SGHNT and CDR2 YENEEA. The CDR3 is made up of 16 amino acids. V was clipped by 1 base and J by 5 bases, with 15 bases between them. The CDR3 loop reads CASSLGWGPRNNEQFF. The CDR3 DNA reads TGTGCCAGCAGCTTAGGATGGGGACCCCGAAACAATGAGCAGTTCTTC.

This clonotype has a count of ten or more. V gene TRBV29-1 combines with J gene TRBJ2-2, with 12 bases identical to TRBD2. With V trimmed by 7 bases and J by 1 base, 4 bases remained unmatched. The germline CDR1 and CDR2 sequences are SQVTM and ANQGSEA. CDR3 length: 15 amino acids. Written as DNA, the CDR3 is TGCAGCGGCAAACTAGCGGGAGGGAACACCGGGGAGCTGTTTTTT. Amino acid sequence: CSGKLAGGNTGELFF.

This clonotype came up a few times. The chain recombines TRBV4-1 with TRBJ2-4, with a weak D call TRBD2 (5 bases). CDR1 and CDR2 (germline): MGHRA, YSYEKL. This CDR3 comprises 21 residues. Deletions cut 0 bases from V and 3 bases from J, with 27 bases between. The CDR3 nucleotides are TGCGCCAGCAGCCAAGACACCGGGCGGAACACGGGGATATTAGTCAAAAACATTCAGTACTTC. Encoded protein: CASSQDTGRNTGILVKNIQYF.

This clonotype appeared many times. The V and J genes are TRBV24-1 and TRBJ2-2; 11 bases fit TRBD2. With 4 bases clipped from V and 7 bases from J, the junction kept 10 bases outside the gene matches. This CDR3 is 17 amino acids long. Germline CDR1 KGHDR, CDR2 SFDVKD. CDR3 loop: CATSEHTSGSGGGELFF. The DNA for the CDR3 is TGTGCCACCAGTGAACATACTAGCGGGAGCGGCGGCGGGGAGCTGTTTTTT.

This chain links TRBV30 with TRBJ2-1; D might be TRBD2 (6 bases). This CDR3 region has 12 residues. From germline, CDR1 is GTSNPN and CDR2 SVGIG (reference sequence). Here the CDR3 DNA reads TGTCTCGGAGGGGCTACCTACAATGAGCAGTTCTTC. Its translation: CLGGATYNEQFF.

The chain recombines TRBV25-1 with TRBJ2-2; no clear D gene. CDR1 is MGHDK, CDR2 SYGVNS, per germline. The CDR3 contains 16 residues. V was cut by 0 bases and J by 5 bases, with 13 bases left in between. Written as DNA, the CDR3 is TGTGCCAGCAGTGAATATATTGGCCCGTTTACCGGGGAGCTGTTTTTT. Amino acid sequence: CASSEYIGPFTGELFF. Supplemented by reference TRBV25-1 and TRBJ2-2, the full variable domain reads EADIYQTPRYLVIGTGKKITLECSQTMGHDKMYWYQQDPGMELHLIHYSYGVNSTEKGDLSSESTVSRIRTEHFPLTLESARPSHTSQYLCASSEYIGPFTGELFFGEGSRLTVL.

This clonotype was recorded many times. This sequence joins TRBV30 and TRBJ1-2, with D possibly TRBD1 on 5 matching bases. V was cut by 1 base and J by 7 bases, with 13 bases left in between. The CDR3 consists of 13 residues. Germline values: CDR1 GTSNPN, CDR2 SVGIG (reference sequence). For the CDR3, the DNA is TGTGCCTGGAGTGAAGCTCATGGGGGTGGCTACACCTTC. Residues: CAWSEAHGGGYTF.

About this clonotype: A single base separates this from a much larger clone, so it may be a read error. This chain links TRBV9 with TRBJ2-7; possibly TRBD1 for D (5 bases). The CDR3 extends over 13 amino acids. Per the germline V gene, CDR1 is SGDLS and CDR2 is YYNGEE. The V end lost 0 bases, the J end lost 8 bases, and 12 bases lay between the germline ends. The CDR3 DNA follows: TGTGCCAGCAGCGTAGAGGCTACGGACAAGCAGTACTTC. Encoded protein: CASSVEATDKQYF.

In this sample, this clonotype turned up many times. This CDR3 reads CASSGQGNGGYTF. In DNA form, the CDR3 reads TGTGCCAGTAGTGGGCAGGGAAACGGGGGCTACACCTTC. The chain is built from TRBV19 and TRBJ1-2; maybe TRBD1 (5 bases). The germline gives CDR1 LNHDA, CDR2 SQIVND (reference sequence). Deletions cut 5 bases from V and 8 bases from J, with 15 bases between. CDR3 size: 13 residues.

V is TRBV4-2 and J is TRBJ1-4; D not certain. V was shortened by 0 bases and J by 6 bases, with 11 bases between the two germline ends. CDR1 and CDR2 (germline): LGHNA, YNFKEQ. The CDR3 extends over 15 amino acids. CDR3 coding DNA: TGTGCCAGCAGCCAAGATGTGTGGAGCTATGAAAAACTGTTTTTT. It codes for CASSQDVWSYEKLFF.

This clonotype turned up a few times. The chain couples TRBV20-1 to TRBJ2-3; maybe TRBD2 (5 bases). The CDR3 length is 13 residues. CDR1 and CDR2 from the germline V gene are DFQATT and SNEGSKA (reference sequence). The V end was cut by 5 bases, the J end by 0 bases, with 9 bases between. CDR3 DNA sequence: TGCAGTGCTGTAAGGACTAGCACAGATACGCAGTATTTT. Its translation: CSAVRTSTDTQYF.

This clonotype came up many times. The rearrangement links TRBV3-1 to TRBJ2-7, with 9 bases that match TRBD2. This CDR3 is 15 amino acids long. Germline CDR1 LGHDT, CDR2 YNNKEL (reference sequence). V trimming: 3 bases; J trimming: 6 bases; junction bases outside the gene matches: 9. The CDR3 nucleotides read TGTGCCAGCAGCCAGGCCTCTAGCGGGATGGGCGAGCAGTACTTC. It codes for CASSQASSGMGEQYF.

Many counts were recorded for this clonotype. The genes are TRBV27 and TRBJ2-1; no clear D gene. The CDR3 is 14 amino acids. V was shortened by 6 bases and J by 1 base, with 10 bases between the two germline ends. Germline lookup yields CDR1 MNHEY and CDR2 SMNVEV (reference sequence). The CDR3 reads CASSPTNSYNEQFF. For the CDR3, the DNA is TGTGCCAGCAGCCCCACCAATTCCTACAATGAGCAGTTCTTC.

This clonotype was observed many times. The gene calls are TRBV2 and TRBJ1-5, with D tentatively TRBD1 (5 bases). Germline lookup yields CDR1 SNHLY and CDR2 FYNNEI. This CDR3 comprises 18 residues. Trimming took 4 bases from V and 0 from J, leaving 19 bases between them. This CDR3 reads CASSVMSEEGYSNQPQHF. CDR3 nucleotide sequence: TGTGCCAGCAGTGTTATGTCAGAGGAGGGGTATAGCAATCAGCCCCAGCATTTT.

There are many counts of this clonotype. The V gene is TRBV6-6, the J gene TRBJ1-1; 9 bases map to TRBD1. Germline-derived CDR1 and CDR2 are MNHNY and SVGAGI (reference sequence). CDR3 length equals 15 residues. The ends lost 0 bases at V and 5 bases at J; junction bases unmatched: 4. In DNA, the CDR3 is TGTGCCAGCAGTTACTCGACAGGGGGTAGGACTGAAGCTTTCTTT. Translation gives CASSYSTGGRTEAFF.